Listed below are T cell receptor beta chains from one sample, sequenced in a study of blood T cell repertoires in COVID-19. Only in-frame clones appear in the TCRdb table, and some are missing; sequencing was by immunoSEQ multiplex PCR. Of roughly 430,000 clones listed, approximately 91% are singletons. The sequencing sample was made of PBMCs or T cells enriched from blood (not recorded which). The receptors were gathered from a woman between 40 and 50 years old with acute COVID-19. Both conserved end residues are part of each CDR3. Each record gives: clone size, J gene, V gene, D gene, CDR3 protein, CDR3 DNA. A D gene is named only where the DNA matches it firmly. Rows give clone size only sometimes, using once, few, many, or a class for an expanded clone.

-,TRBJ2-5,TRBV9,TRBD1,CASSVQGEETQYF,TGTGCCAGCAGCGTCCAGGGGGAAGAGACCCAGTACTTC
few,TRBJ2-5,TRBV5-4,-,CASSWVVGGLQETQYF,TGTGCCAGCAGCTGGGTTGTGGGGGGGCTCCAAGAGACCCAGTACTTC
few,TRBJ1-5,TRBV4-1,-,CASSPGQSNIQPQHF,TGCGCCAGCAGCCCCGGACAGAGCAATATACAGCCCCAGCATTTT
-,TRBJ1-1,TRBV2,TRBD1,CASSGNPGQMNTEAFF,TGTGCCAGCAGTGGGAACCCGGGACAGATGAACACTGAAGCTTTCTTT
-,TRBJ2-3,TRBV27,-,CASSVRGGPPDTQYF,TGTGCCAGCAGCGTGAGGGGGGGGCCCCCAGATACGCAGTATTTT
-,TRBJ2-7,TRBV30,-,CAWSPGPGHEQYF,TGTGCCTGGAGTCCCGGGCCAGGGCACGAGCAGTACTTC
few,TRBJ1-2,TRBV2,-,CASSENSNYGYTF,TGTGCCAGCAGTGAAAATAGTAACTATGGCTACACCTTC
-,TRBJ2-3,TRBV9,TRBD2,CASSVGASGGYTQYF,TGTGCCAGCAGCGTAGGGGCTAGCGGGGGTTATACGCAGTATTTT
few,TRBJ1-2,TRBV12-3/TRBV12-4,-,CAIRDYGYTF,TGTGCCATACGGGACTATGGCTACACCTTC
once,TRBJ1-2,TRBV29-1,-,CSARAGLTNYGYTF,TGCAGCGCCAGGGCCGGTCTCACTAACTATGGCTACACCTTC
few,TRBJ1-1,TRBV2,-,CASSVTGARTEAFF,TGTGCCAGCAGTGTAACAGGAGCAAGAACTGAAGCTTTCTTT
-,TRBJ1-1,TRBV6-1,TRBD1,CASSRRWDRDLGAFF,TGTGCCAGCAGCCGTAGATGGGACAGGGATTTAGGAGCTTTCTTT
-,TRBJ1-6,TRBV9,-,CASSVAQGNGDSPLHF,TGTGCCAGCAGCGTAGCCCAGGGAAATGGGGATTCACCCCTCCACTTT
-,TRBJ1-1,TRBV12-3/TRBV12-4,-,CASSPTSNTEAFF,TGTGCCAGCAGCCCTACCTCGAACACTGAAGCTTTCTTT
once,TRBJ1-1,TRBV13,-,CSTGGPEAFF,TGTTCGACGGGAGGCCCTGAAGCTTTCTTT
-,TRBJ1-2,TRBV4-1,TRBD1,CASSQLGYRGRADGYTF,TGCGCCAGCAGCCAACTTGGGTACAGGGGGCGGGCGGATGGCTACACCTTC
-,TRBJ1-5,TRBV27,TRBD1,CASSLAGQGNQPQHF,TGTGCCAGCAGTTTAGCCGGACAGGGCAATCAGCCCCAGCATTTT
-,TRBJ2-7,TRBV27,-,CASSPAPGEEGFEQYF,TGTGCCAGCAGTCCTGCCCCGGGAGAAGAAGGTTTCGAGCAGTACTTC
-,TRBJ2-3,TRBV7-8,-,CASSFSRGWTDTQYF,TGTGCCAGCAGCTTCTCACGGGGGTGGACAGATACGCAGTATTTT
-,TRBJ1-2,TRBV4-2,TRBD1,CASSQDLGTAYYGYTF,TGTGCCAGCAGCCAAGATCTGGGGACAGCCTACTATGGCTACACCTTC
-,TRBJ1-3,TRBV5-8,-,CASSQDRSGNTIYF,TGTGCCAGCAGCCAAGACAGGTCGGGAAACACCATATATTTT
-,TRBJ2-3,TRBV6-1,-,CASSGVLVGQRTDTQYF,TGTGCCAGCAGTGGGGTTTTAGTGGGCCAACGCACAGATACGCAGTATTTT
-,TRBJ1-1,TRBV4-1,TRBD1,CASSQGTGLNTEAFF,TGCGCCAGCAGCCAGGGGACAGGGCTGAACACTGAAGCTTTCTTT
few,TRBJ1-6,TRBV30,-,CAWSGGGRRLHF,TGTGCCTGGAGTGGCGGGGGGCGCCGCCTCCACTTT
-,TRBJ1-5,TRBV30,-,CAWSAGRGSQPQHF,TGTGCCTGGAGTGCAGGGAGGGGAAGTCAGCCCCAGCATTTT
-,TRBJ1-1,TRBV5-1,TRBD1,CASRTGQGAPEAFF,TGCGCCAGCAGAACCGGACAGGGGGCTCCTGAAGCTTTCTTT
-,TRBJ2-7,TRBV24-1,TRBD1,CATSDSDRGRDEQYF,TGTGCCACCAGTGACTCCGACAGGGGGCGCGACGAGCAGTACTTC
-,TRBJ1-6,TRBV4-2,TRBD1,CASSQAAAGQNHNSPLHF,TGTGCCAGCAGCCAAGCGGCGGCGGGACAGAACCATAATTCACCCCTCCACTTT
-,TRBJ1-2,TRBV29-1,TRBD1,CSVESGGYGYTF,TGCAGCGTTGAATCAGGGGGATATGGCTACACCTTC
-,TRBJ1-5,TRBV6-1,TRBD1,CASSGRQGALMNQPQHF,TGTGCCAGCAGTGGAAGACAGGGGGCCCTAATGAATCAGCCCCAGCATTTT